This T cell receptor beta chain was captured by sequencing in a study of T cell responses to AZD1222 COVID-19 vaccine. Per germline, CDR1 MNHEY and CDR2 SVGAGI. CDR3 length: 13 residues. Trimming stripped 2 bases from V and 3 bases from J, with 6 bases between. Profiling relied on immunoSEQ multiplex PCR, and the TCRdb table lists in-frame clones only, not all of them. The data hold around 99,000 clones, with about 92% observed a single time. The receptor was isolated from an adult in good health. The chain recombines TRBV6-5 with TRBJ2-3; D uncertain. This material consisted of peripheral blood, taken on day 0 of AZD1222 vaccination. The CDR3: CASSYTGTDTQYF. CDR3 sequence (DNA): TGTGCCAGCAGTTACACCGGTACAGATACGCAGTATTTT.